This is a list of T cell receptor beta chains from one sample in a study of blood T cell repertoires in COVID-19. Produced via immunoSEQ multiplex PCR; TCRdb's table is partial and in-frame only. The table shows approximately 250,000 clones, with more than 80% occurring only once. The sample was peripheral blood. These TCRs come from a man aged 25 to 45 who had recovered from COVID-19. Each CDR3 is given without its conserved first and last residue. The D gene is left open where the match is weak.

J gene	D gene	V gene	CDR3 protein
TRBJ2-7	.	TRBV7-8	ASSLPGGVAYEQY
TRBJ1-2	.	TRBV19	ASSDTGTPPGDYGYT
TRBJ1-5	.	TRBV6-5	ASTRDTNQPQH
TRBJ1-1	TRBD1	TRBV27	ASGQGDLRAF
TRBJ2-1	.	TRBV24-1	ATSARHSSYNEQF
TRBJ2-7	.	TRBV7-2	ASSLGSGEYEQY
TRBJ1-1	.	TRBV7-2	ASSFMATLLLEFETEAF
TRBJ2-2	TRBD2	TRBV27	GTWTSGEDTGELF
TRBJ1-1	TRBD1	TRBV12-3/TRBV12-4	ASSRRQGTEAF
TRBJ2-1	.	TRBV11-2	ASSSQKGSDYNEQF
TRBJ2-3	TRBD1	TRBV18	ASSLRTGSTDTQY